The clone carrying this TCR beta chain has a count of ten or more. Its antigen is undetermined. This entry belongs to a study of molecular identifiers for immune sequencing clone quantification. Study results and caveats: One cell's worth of spiked Jurkat TCR RNA was reportedly detectable among about a million naive cells. The sizes of highly expanded clones could be underestimated when identical TCR molecules share a barcode.

Listed TCR primers and previously described methods were used for bulk TCR libraries. TCRdb reprocessed the PCR reads via MiXCR and lists one record per CDR3 protein. Of about 640,000 distinct CDR3 sequences in the sample, 15% to 20% are singletons; the top ten hold 0.85%. The authors gated naive CD8 T cells as CD8+CD4-CCR7+CD45RA+ for sorting. The length of the CDR3 is 14 residues. V was cut by 5 bases and J by 0 bases, with 11 bases left in between. The germline CDR1 and CDR2 sequences are LGHNA and YSLEER. This chain links TRBV4-3 with TRBJ2-7; weak D call: TRBD2 (5 bases). The sequencing sample was made of naive CD8+ T cells from blood, with Jurkat cell RNA spiked in. The subset here: FACS-sorted CD8+CD4-CCR7+CD45RA+ naive T cells. The source is a human donor in good health. Some libraries in this study had Jurkat cell RNA spiked in. In DNA, the CDR3 is TGCGCCAGCAGCTCAGGAAGCGGCTCCTACGAGCAGTACTTC. This codes for CASSSGSGSYEQYF.